Sequencing of this T cell receptor (beta chain) was carried out in a study of control samples from healthy donors and cancer patients. Trimming took 7 bases from V and 4 from J; bases not matched to a gene: 5. The CDR3 has 13 amino acids. Germline V gene sequence: CDR1 SQVTM, CDR2 ANQGSEA. Libraries were prepared by immunoSEQ multiplex PCR; TCRdb keeps only in-frame clonotypes and omits some of them. The table shows about 47,000 clones, with roughly 80% occurring only once. This receptor was obtained from a man between 65 and 80 years old in good health. The chain employs TRBV29-1 and TRBJ2-7; 12 positions match TRBD2. Sequencing was done on a sample of blood. CDR3 in DNA: TGCAGCGCAAAGACTAGCGGGAGTTACGAGCAGTACTTC. Translation: CSAKTSGSYEQYF.